This TCR beta chain was identified in a study of T-cell reconstitution after alpha-beta-depleted transplantation in children. The junction had 15 bases not matched to a gene; V was cut back by 5 bases and J by 6 bases. Germline loops: CDR1 MNHEY, CDR2 SMNVEV (reference sequence). CDR3 size: 18 residues. For TCRbeta, the library was prepared with unique molecular identifiers. TCRdb recomputed calls from the PCR reads with MiXCR, one row per CDR3 protein. This table holds hundreds of thousands of distinct CDR3 sequences, around 13% found once. The genes are TRBV27 and TRBJ2-7, with 14 bases that match TRBD2. Sequenced here: PBMCs, sampled before TCRalphabeta/CD19-depleted stem cell transplant. This sequence originates from a girl aged 2 to 9 with congenital amegakaryocytic thrombocytopenia, due to receive a stem cell transplant. The DNA for the CDR3 is TGTGCCAGCAGTCACGGACTAGCGGGAGGAAAGGGTGGGTTCGAGCAGTACTTC. This translates into CASSHGLAGGKGGFEQYF.